This TCR beta chain was sequenced in a study of CD8 T cells in ankylosing spondylitis. General observations from the study: Clones that were linked to disease were CD8+ and were relatively rare in peripheral blood. Disease-linked clones were reportedly significantly enriched in matched ankylosing spondylitis synovial fluid. What seemed typical of ankylosing spondylitis blood was a TCR beta motif built from several highly homologous variants. Certain motif variants had earlier been reported in reactive arthritis synovial fluid and blood.

V lost 0 bases and J 5 bases, leaving 8 bases between the germline ends. This CDR3 has 14 amino acids. CDR1 is LGHDT and CDR2 is YNNKEL in the germline V gene (reference sequence). Scientists made TCR beta libraries using quantitative 5'-RACE with molecular barcodes. MiXCR, applied by TCRdb to the 5' RACE reads, yields one record per CDR3 protein. The repertoire consists of over 600,000 distinct CDR3 sequences, with 15% to 20% occurring once and the leading ten covering about a fifth. This clonotype has more than one count but fewer than ten. Its antigen is not identified. The TCR originated in a male donor with ankylosing spondylitis. The gene calls are TRBV3-1 and TRBJ1-5; D perhaps matches TRBD1 (5 bases). The specimen was blood, either unsorted or a sorted T cell fraction (not recorded which). In nucleotides, the CDR3 is TGTGCCAGCAGCCAAGATTTGGGGGATCAGCCCCAGCATTTT. It yields the protein CASSQDLGDQPQHF.